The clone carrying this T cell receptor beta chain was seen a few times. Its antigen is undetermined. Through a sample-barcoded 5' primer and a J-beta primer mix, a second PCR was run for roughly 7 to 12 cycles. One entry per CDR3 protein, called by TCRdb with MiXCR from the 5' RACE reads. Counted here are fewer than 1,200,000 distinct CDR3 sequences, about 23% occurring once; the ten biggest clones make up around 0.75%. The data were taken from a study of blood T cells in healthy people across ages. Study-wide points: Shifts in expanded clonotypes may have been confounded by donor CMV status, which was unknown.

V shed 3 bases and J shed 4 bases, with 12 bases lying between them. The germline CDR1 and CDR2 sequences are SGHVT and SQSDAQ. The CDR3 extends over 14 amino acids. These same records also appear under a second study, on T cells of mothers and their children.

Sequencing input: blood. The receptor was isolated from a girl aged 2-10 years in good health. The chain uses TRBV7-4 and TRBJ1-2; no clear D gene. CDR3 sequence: CASSFGRLLYGYTF. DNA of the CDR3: TGTGCCAGCAGCTTCGGAAGACTACTCTATGGCTACACCTTC. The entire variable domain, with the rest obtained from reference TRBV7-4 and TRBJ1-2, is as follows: GAGVSQSPRYKVAKRGRDVALRCDSISGHVTLYWYRQTLGQGSEVLTYSQSDAQRDKSGRPSGRFSAERPERSVSTLKIQRTEQGDSAVYLCASSFGRLLYGYTFGSGTRLTVV.